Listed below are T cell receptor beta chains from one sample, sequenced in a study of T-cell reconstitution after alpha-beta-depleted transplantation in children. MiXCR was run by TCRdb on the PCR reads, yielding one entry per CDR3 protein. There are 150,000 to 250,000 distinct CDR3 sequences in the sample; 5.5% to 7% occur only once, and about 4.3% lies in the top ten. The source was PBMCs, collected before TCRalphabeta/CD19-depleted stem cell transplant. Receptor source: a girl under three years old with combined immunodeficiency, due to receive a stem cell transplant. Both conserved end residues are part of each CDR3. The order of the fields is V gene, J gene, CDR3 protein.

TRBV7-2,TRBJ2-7,CASSLGVFYEQYF
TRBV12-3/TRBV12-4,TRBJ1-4,CASSLRQVDEKLFF
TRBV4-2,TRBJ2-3,CASSQDETSGTDTQYF
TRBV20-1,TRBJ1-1,CRSSVNTEAFF
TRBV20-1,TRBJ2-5,CSASFLAQETQYF
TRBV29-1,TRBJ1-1,CSVDGTGDTNTEAFF
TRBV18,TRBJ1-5,CASSPQMVGTGSDNQPQHF
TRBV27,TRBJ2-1,CASRQVPFNEQFF
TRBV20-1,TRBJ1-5,CSARDRQGGQPQHF
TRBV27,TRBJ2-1,CASSPASHYNEQFF
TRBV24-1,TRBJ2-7,CATSDPSYEQYF
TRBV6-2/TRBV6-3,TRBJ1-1,CASSYHFTSEAFF
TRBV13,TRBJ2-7,CASSPDRGMTYEQYF
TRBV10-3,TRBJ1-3,CAISEAGTGTGNTIYF
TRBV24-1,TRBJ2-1,CATSDLEPSSYNEQFF
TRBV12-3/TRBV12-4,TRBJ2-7,CAICLVRGRKFNEQYF
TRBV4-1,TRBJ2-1,CASSHQQTRGLAYDNEQFF
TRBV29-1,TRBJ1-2,CSVEDHVGTGQPGGYTF
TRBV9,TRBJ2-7,CASSDTAGGIEQYF
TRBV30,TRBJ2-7,CAWSGFSEQYF
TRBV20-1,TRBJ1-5,CSALERGKGQPQHF
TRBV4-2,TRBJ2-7,CASSQGDRAYEQYF
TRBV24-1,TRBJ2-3,CATSDLMGDTQYF
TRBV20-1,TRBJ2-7,CSARDVRREYEQYF
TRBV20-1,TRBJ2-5,CSARSQGYRDQYF
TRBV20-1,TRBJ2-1,CSGLDRESLYNEQFF
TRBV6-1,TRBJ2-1,CASSPGLGWGNEQFF
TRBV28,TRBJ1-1,CASSFRTEAFF
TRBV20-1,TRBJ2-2,CSAYVLKTGELFF